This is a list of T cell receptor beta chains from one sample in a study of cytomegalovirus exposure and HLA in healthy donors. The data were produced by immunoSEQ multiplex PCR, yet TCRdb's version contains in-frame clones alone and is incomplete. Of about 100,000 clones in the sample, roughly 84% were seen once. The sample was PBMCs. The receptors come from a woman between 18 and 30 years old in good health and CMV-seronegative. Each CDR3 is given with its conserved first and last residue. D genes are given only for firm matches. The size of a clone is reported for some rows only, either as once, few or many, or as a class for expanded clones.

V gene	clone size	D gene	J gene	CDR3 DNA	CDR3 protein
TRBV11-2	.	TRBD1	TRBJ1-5	TGTGCCAGCAGCTTAGGCCGGGACAGGGTTGATCAGCCCCAGCATTTT	CASSLGRDRVDQPQHF
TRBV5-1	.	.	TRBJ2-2	TGCGCCAGCAGCTCTACGAGACAGCACCTTAACACCGGGGAGCTGTTTTTT	CASSSTRQHLNTGELFF
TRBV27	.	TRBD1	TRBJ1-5	TGTGCCAGCAGTTTGGGTCCCGGGACAGGGTCCAATCAGCCCCAGCATTTT	CASSLGPGTGSNQPQHF
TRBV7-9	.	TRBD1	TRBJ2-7	TGTGCCAGCAGCTTCGGACAGGGGGCTAAGGAGCAGTACTTC	CASSFGQGAKEQYF
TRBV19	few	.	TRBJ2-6	TGTGCCAGTAGTCGCGCTGGGGCCAACGTCCTGACTTTC	CASSRAGANVLTF
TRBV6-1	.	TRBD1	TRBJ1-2	TGTGCCAGCAGTGAAGGACAGGGGGGGGATGGCTACACCTTC	CASSEGQGGDGYTF
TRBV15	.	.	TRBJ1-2	TGTGCCACCAGCAGGTCGGCAGGGGTAGGCTATGGCTACACCTTC	CATSRSAGVGYGYTF
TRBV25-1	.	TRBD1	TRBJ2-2	TGTGCCAGCAGTCCCAGGGGACAGGGGGACACCGGGGAGCTGTTTTTT	CASSPRGQGDTGELFF
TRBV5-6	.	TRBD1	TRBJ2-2	TGTGCCAGCAGCCCCCGGACAGGGAGGAACACCGGGGAGCTGTTTTTT	CASSPRTGRNTGELFF
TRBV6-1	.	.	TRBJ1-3	TGTGCCAGCTTGGCTCAGGTGGGCCCTGGAAACACCATATATTTT	CASLAQVGPGNTIYF